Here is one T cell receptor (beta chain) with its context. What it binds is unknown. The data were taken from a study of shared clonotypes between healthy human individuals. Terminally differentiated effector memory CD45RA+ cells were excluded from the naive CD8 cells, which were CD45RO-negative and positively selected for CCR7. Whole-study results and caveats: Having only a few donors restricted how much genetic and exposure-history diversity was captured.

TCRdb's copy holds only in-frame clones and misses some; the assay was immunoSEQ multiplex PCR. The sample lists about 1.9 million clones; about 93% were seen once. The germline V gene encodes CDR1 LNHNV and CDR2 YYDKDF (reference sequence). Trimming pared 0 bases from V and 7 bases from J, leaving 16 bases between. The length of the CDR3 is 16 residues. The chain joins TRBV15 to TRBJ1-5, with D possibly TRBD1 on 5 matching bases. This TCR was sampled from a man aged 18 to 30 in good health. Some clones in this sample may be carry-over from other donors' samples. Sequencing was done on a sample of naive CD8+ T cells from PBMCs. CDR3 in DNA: TGTGCCACCAGCAGAGATCCAGGCCAGGGTTCACAGCCCCAGCATTTT. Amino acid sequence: CATSRDPGQGSQPQHF.